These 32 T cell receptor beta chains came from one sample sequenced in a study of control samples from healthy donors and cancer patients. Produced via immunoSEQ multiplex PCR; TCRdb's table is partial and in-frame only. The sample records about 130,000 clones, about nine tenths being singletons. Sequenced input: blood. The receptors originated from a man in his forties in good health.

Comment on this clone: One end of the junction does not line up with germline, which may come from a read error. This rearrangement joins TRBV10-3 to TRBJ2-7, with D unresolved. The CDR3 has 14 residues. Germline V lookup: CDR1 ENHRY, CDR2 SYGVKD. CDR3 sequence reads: CAIREWPTSYEQYF. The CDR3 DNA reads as TGTGCCATCAGGGAGTGGCCGACTTCCTACGAGCAGTACTTC.

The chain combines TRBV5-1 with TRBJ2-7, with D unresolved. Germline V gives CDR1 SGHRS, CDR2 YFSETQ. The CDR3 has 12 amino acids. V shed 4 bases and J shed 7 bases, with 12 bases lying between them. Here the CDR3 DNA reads TGCGCCAGCAGCGCCTCCCCTCGTGAGCAGTACTTC. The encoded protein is CASSASPREQYF.

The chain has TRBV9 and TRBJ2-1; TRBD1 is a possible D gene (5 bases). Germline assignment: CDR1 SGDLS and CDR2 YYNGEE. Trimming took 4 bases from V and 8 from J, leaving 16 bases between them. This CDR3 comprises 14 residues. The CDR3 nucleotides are TGTGCCAGCAGCCCAAGACAGTTACACGATGAGCAGTTCTTC. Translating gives CASSPRQLHDEQFF. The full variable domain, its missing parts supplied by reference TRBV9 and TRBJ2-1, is DSGVTQTPKHLITATGQRVTLRCSPRSGDLSVYWYQQSLDQGLQFLIQYYNGEERAKGNILERFSAQQFPDLHSELNLSSLELGDSALYFCASSPRQLHDEQFFGPGTRLTVL.

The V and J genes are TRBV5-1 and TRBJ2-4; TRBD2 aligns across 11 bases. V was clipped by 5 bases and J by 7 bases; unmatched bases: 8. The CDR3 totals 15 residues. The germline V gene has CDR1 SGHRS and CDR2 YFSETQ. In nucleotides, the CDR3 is TGCGCCAGCAGACTAGCGGGGGCGGCCTTGAACATTCAGTACTTC. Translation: CASRLAGAALNIQYF.

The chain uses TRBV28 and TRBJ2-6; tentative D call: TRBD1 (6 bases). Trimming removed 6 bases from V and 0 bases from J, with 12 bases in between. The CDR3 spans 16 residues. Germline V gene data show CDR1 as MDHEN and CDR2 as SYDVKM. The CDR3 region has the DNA TGTGCCAGCAGGTTGACAGGACTCTCTGGGGCCAACGTCCTGACTTTC. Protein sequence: CASRLTGLSGANVLTF.

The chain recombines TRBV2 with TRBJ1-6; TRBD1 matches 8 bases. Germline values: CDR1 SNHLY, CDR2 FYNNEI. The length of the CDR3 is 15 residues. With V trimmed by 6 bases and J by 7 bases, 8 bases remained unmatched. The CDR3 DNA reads TGTGCCAGCAGAGAAACAGGGGGGGAGAATTCACCCCTCCACTTT. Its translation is CASRETGGENSPLHF.

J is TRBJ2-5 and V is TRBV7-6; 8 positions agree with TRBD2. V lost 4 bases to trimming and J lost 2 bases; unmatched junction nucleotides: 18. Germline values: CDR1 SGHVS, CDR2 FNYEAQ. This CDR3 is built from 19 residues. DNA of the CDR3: TGTGCCAGCAGCTCCCGGACTAGGACGGGGGGGCCGTGGCAAGAGACCCAGTACTTC. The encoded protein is CASSSRTRTGGPWQETQYF.

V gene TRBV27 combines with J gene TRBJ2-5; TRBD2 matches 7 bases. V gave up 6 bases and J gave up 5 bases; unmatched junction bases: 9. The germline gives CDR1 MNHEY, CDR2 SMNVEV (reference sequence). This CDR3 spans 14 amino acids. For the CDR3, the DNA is TGTGCCAGCAGACGTGGCGGGGGAGGGGAGACCCAGTACTTC. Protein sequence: CASRRGGGGETQYF.

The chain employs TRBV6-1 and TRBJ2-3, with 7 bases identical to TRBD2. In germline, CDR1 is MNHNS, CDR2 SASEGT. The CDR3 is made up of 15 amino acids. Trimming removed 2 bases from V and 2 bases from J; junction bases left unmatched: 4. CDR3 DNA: TGTGCCAGCAGTGAATGGGGGGGTGCCACAGATACGCAGTATTTT. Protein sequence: CASSEWGGATDTQYF.

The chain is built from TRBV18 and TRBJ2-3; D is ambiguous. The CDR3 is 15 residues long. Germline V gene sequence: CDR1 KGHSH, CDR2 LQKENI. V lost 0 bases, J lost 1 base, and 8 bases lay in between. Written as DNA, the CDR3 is TGTGCCAGCTCACCACCGTCGGTGGGCACAGATACGCAGTATTTT. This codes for CASSPPSVGTDTQYF.

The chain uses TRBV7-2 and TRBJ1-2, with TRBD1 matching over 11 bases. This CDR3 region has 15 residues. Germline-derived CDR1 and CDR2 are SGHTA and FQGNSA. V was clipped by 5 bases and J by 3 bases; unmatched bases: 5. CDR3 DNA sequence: TGTGCCAGCAGCCAAGGACAGGGGGCATACTATGGCTACACCTTC. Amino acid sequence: CASSQGQGAYYGYTF.

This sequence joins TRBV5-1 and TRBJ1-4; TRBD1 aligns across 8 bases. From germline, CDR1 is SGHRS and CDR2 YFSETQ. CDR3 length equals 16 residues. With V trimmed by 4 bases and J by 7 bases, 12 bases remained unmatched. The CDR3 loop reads CASSPSGTGGIEKLFF. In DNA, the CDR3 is TGCGCCAGCAGCCCATCGGGCACAGGGGGAATTGAAAAACTGTTTTTT.

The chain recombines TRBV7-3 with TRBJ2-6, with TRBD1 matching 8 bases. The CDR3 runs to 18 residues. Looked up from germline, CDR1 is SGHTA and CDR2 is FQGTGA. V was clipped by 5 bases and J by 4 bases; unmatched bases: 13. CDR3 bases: TGTGCCAGCAGCCCAACCCAGGGGGCCGTTAGGGGGGCCAACGTCCTGACTTTC. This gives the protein CASSPTQGAVRGANVLTF. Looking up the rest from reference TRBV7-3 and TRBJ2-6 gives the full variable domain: GAGVSQTPSNKVTEKGKYVELRCDPISGHTALYWYRQSLGQGPEFLIYFQGTGAADDSGLPNDRFFAVRPEGSVSTLKIQRTERGDSAVYLCASSPTQGAVRGANVLTFGAGSRLTVL.

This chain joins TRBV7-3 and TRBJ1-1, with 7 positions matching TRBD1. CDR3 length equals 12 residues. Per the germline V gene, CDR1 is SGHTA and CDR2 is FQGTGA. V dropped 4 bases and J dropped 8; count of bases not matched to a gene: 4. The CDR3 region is CASSSTGREAFF. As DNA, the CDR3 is TGTGCCAGCAGCTCGACAGGGCGCGAAGCTTTCTTT.

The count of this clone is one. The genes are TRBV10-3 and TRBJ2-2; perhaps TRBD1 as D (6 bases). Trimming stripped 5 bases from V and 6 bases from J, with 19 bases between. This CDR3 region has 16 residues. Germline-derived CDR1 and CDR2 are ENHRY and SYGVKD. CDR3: CAISPGETGKSGELFF. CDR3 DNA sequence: TGTGCCATCAGTCCAGGGGAAACAGGGAAGTCCGGGGAGCTGTTTTTT.

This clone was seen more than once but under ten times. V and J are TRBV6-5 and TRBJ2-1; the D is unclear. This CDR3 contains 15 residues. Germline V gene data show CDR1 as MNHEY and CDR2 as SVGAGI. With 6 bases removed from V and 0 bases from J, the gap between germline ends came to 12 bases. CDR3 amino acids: CASRPTLSSYNEQFF. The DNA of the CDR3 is TGTGCCAGCAGACCTACCCTGAGCTCCTACAATGAGCAGTTCTTC.

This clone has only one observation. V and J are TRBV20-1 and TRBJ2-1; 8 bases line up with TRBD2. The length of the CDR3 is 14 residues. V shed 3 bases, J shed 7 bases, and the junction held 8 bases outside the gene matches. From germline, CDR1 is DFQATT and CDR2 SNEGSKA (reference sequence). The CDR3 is CSASSGDRPNEQFF. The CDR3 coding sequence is TGCAGTGCTAGTAGCGGGGACCGACCAAATGAGCAGTTCTTC.

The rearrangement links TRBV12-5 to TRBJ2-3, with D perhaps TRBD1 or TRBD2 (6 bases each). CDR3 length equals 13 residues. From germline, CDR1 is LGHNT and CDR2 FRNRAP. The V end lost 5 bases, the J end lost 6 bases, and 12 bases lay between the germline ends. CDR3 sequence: CASGTGARDTQYF. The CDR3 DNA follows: TGTGCTAGTGGTACGGGGGCACGGGATACGCAGTATTTT.

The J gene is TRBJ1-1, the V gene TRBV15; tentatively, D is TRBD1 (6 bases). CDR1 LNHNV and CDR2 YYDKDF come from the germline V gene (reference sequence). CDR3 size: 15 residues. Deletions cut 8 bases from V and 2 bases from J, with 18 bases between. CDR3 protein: CATPATGEGNTEAFF. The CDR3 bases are TGTGCCACCCCGGCGACAGGAGAGGGAAACACTGAAGCTTTCTTT. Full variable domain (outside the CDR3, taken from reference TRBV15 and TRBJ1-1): DAMVIQNPRYQVTQFGKPVTLSCSQTLNHNVMYWYQQKSSQAPKLLFHYYDKDFNNEADTPDNFQSRRPNTSFCFLDIRSPGLGDTAMYLCATPATGEGNTEAFFGQGTRLTVV.

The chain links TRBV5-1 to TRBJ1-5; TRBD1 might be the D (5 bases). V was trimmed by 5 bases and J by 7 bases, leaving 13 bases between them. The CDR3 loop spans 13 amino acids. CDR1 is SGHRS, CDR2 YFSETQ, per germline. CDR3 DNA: TGCGCCAGCAGGTCGGACGGGGCGCAGCCCCAGCATTTT. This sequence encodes CASRSDGAQPQHF.

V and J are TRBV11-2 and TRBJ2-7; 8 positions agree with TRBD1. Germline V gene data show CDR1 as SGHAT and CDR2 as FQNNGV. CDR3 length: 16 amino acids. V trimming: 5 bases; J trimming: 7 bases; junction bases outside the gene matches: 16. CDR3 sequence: CASSQGRGQGAREQYF. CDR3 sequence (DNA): TGTGCCAGCAGCCAAGGCCGGGGGCAGGGGGCGCGGGAGCAGTACTTC. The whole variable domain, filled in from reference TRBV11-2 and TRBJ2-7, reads EAGVAQSPRYKIIEKRQSVAFWCNPISGHATLYWYQQILGQGPKLLIQFQNNGVVDDSQLPKDRFSAERLKGVDSTLKIQPAKLEDSAVYLCASSQGRGQGAREQYFGPGTRLTVT.

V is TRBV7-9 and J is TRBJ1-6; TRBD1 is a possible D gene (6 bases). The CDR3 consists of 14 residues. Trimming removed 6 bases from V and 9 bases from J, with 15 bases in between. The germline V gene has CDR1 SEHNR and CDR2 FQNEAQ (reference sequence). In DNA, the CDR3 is TGTGCCAGCAGAGATACAGGGAGGTCTTCACCCCTCCACTTT. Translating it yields CASRDTGRSSPLHF.

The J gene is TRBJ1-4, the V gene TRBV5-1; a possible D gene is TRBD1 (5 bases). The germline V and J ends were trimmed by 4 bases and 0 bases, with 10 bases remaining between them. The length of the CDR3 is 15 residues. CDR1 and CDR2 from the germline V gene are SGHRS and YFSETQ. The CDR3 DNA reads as TGCGCCAGCAGCGAGCAGGGCGCAACTAATGAAAAACTGTTTTTT. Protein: CASSEQGATNEKLFF. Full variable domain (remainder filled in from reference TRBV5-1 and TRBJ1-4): KAGVTQTPRYLIKTRGQQVTLSCSPISGHRSVSWYQQTPGQGLQFLFEYFSETQRNKGNFPGRFSGRQFSNSRSEMNVSTLELGDSALYLCASSEQGATNEKLFFGSGTQLSVL.

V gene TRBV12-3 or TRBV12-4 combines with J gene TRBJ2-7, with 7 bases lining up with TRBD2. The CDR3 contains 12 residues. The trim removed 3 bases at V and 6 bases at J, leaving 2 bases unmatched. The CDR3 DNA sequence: TGTGCCAGCAGTTTCGGGGGGATCGAGCAGTACTTC. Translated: CASSFGGIEQYF.

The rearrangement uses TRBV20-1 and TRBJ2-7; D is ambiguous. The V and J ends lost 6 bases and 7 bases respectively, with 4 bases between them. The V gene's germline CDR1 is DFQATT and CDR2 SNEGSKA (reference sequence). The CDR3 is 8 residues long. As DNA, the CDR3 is TGCAGTGCGAGGGAGCAGTACTTC. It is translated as CSAREQYF.

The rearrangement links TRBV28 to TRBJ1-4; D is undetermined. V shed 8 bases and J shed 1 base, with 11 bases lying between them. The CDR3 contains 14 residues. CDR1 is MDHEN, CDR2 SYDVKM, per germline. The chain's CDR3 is CASLRGGTNEKLFF. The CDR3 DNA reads TGTGCCAGCCTCCGGGGAGGAACTAATGAAAAACTGTTTTTT. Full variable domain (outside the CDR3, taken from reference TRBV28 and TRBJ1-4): DVKVTQSSRYLVKRTGEKVFLECVQDMDHENMFWYRQDPGLGLRLIYFSYDVKMKEKGDIPEGYSVSREKKERFSLILESASTNQTSMYLCASLRGGTNEKLFFGSGTQLSVL.

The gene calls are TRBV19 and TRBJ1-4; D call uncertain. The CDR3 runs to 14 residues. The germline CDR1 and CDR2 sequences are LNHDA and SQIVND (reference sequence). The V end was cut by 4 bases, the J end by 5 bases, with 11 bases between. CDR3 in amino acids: CASSNPAANEKLFF. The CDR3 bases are TGTGCCAGTAGTAACCCCGCGGCAAATGAAAAACTGTTTTTT.

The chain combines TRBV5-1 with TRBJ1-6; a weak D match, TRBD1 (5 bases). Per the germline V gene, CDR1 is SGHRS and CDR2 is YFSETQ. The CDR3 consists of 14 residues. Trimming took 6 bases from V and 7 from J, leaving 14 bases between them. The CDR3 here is CASNPGRENSPLHF. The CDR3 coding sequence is TGCGCCAGCAACCCTGGCAGGGAAAATTCACCCCTCCACTTT.

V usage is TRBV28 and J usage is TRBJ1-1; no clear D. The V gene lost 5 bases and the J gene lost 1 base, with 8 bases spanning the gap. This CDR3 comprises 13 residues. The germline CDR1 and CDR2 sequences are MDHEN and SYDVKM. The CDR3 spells CASSKTQNTEAFF. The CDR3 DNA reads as TGTGCCAGCAGTAAGACGCAGAACACTGAAGCTTTCTTT.

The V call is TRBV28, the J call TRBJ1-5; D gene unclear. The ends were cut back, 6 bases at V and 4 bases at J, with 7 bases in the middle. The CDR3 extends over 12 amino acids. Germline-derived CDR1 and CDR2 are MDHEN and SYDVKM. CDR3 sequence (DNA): TGTGCCAGCAGCCGGATAAATCAGCCCCAGCATTTT. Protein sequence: CASSRINQPQHF.

CDR3 nucleotides: TGTGCCACCTCCGGGAATTCGAATTCACCCCTCCACTTT. Encoded protein: CATSGNSNSPLHF. The chain combines TRBV18 with TRBJ1-6, with D unresolved. Deletions cut 10 bases from V and 7 bases from J, with 14 bases between. This CDR3 spans 13 amino acids. The germline gives CDR1 KGHSH, CDR2 LQKENI.

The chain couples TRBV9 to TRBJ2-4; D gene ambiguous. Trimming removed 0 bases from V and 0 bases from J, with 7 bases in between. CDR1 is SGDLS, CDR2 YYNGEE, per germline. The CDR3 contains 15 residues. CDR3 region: CASSVEPIAKNIQYF. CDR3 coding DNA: TGTGCCAGCAGCGTAGAGCCCATAGCCAAAAACATTCAGTACTTC.